The following is a T cell receptor (beta chain) sequence with its context. This table comes from immunoSEQ multiplex PCR, and its TCRdb copy is limited to in-frame clones, with some not included. The sample contains just over 2,000,000 clones, approximately 95% of which appear only once. This sample was included in a study of shared clonotypes between healthy human individuals. The CDR3 has 19 amino acids. The V gene lost 2 bases and the J gene lost 0 bases, with 22 bases spanning the gap. Per the germline V gene, CDR1 is SNHLY and CDR2 is FYNNEI. The chain uses TRBV2 and TRBJ2-5, with D maybe TRBD2 (7 bases). The origin of this receptor is a young man in good health. The sequenced sample was naive CD4+ T cells sorted from blood. Subset given: CD45RA+ positively selected. The CDR3 loop reads CASSEFSGAGALYQETQYF. In DNA, the CDR3 is TGTGCCAGCAGTGAATTCTCTGGGGCGGGGGCCTTGTACCAAGAGACCCAGTACTTC.